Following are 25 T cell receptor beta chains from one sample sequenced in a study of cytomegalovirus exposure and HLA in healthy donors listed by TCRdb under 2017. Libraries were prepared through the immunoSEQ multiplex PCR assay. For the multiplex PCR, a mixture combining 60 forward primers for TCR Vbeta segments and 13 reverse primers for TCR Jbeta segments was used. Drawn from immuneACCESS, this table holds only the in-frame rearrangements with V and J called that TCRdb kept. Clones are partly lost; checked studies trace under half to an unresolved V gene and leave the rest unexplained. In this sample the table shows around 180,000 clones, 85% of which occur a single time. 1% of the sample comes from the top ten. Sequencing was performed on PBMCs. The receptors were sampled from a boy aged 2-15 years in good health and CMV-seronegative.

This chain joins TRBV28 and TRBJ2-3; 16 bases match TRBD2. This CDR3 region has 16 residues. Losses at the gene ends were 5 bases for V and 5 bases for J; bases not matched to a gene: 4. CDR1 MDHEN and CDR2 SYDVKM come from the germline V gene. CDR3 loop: CASSPGTSGRVDTQYF. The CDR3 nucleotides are TGTGCCAGCAGTCCCGGGACTAGCGGGAGGGTAGATACGCAGTATTTT.

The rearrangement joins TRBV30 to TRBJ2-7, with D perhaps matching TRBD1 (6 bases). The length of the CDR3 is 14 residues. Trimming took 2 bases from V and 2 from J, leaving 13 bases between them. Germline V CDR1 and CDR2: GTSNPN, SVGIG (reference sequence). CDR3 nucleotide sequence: TGTGCCTGGAGTATGACAGGAACAGCCTACGAGCAGTACTTC. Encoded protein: CAWSMTGTAYEQYF.

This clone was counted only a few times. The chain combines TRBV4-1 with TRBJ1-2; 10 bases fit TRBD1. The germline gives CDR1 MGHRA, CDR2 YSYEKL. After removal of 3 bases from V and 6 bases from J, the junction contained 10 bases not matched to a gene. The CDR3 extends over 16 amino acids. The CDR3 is CASSHVRDRGRNGYTF. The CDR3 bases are TGCGCCAGCAGCCACGTCCGGGACAGGGGAAGAAATGGCTACACCTTC.

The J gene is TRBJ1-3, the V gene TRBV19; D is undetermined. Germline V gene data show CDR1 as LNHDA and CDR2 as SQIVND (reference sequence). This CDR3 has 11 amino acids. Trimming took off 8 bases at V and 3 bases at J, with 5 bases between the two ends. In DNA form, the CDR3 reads TGTGCCAGTCAGTATGGAAACACCATATATTTT. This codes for CASQYGNTIYF.

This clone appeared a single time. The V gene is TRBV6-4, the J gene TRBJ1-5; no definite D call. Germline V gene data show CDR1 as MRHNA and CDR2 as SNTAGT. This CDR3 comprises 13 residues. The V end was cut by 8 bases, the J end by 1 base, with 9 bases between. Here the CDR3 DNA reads TGTGCCAGCTCACTGTGGAGCAATCAGCCCCAGCATTTT. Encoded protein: CASSLWSNQPQHF.

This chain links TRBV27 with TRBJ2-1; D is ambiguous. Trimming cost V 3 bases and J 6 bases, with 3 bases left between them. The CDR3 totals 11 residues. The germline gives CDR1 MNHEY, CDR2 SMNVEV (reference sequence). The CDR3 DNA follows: TGTGCCAGCAGTTTTATCAATGAGCAGTTCTTC. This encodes CASSFINEQFF.

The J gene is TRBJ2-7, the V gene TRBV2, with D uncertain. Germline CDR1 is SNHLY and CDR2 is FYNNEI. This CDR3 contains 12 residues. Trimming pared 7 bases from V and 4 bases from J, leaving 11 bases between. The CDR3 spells CASTNPAYEQYV. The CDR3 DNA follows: TGTGCCAGCACGAACCCAGCGTACGAGCAGTACGTC.

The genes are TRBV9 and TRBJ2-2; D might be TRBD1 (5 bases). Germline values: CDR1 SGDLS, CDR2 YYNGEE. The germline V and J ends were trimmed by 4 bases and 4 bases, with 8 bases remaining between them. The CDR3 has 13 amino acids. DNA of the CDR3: TGTGCCAGCAGCCCAGGGATCACCGGGGAGCTGTTTTTT. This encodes CASSPGITGELFF.

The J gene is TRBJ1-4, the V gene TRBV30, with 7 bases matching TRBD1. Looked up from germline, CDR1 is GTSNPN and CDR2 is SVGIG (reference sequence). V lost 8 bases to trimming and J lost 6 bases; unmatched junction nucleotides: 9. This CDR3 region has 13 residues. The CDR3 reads CAGLRDRDEKLFF. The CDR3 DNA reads TGTGCCGGACTCAGGGACAGAGATGAAAAACTGTTTTTT.

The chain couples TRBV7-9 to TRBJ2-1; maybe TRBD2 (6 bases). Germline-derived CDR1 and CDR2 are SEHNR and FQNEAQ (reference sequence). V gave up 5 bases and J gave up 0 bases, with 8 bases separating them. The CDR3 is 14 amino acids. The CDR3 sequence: CASSAGLSYNEQFF. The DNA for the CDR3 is TGTGCCAGCAGCGCGGGACTCTCCTACAATGAGCAGTTCTTC.

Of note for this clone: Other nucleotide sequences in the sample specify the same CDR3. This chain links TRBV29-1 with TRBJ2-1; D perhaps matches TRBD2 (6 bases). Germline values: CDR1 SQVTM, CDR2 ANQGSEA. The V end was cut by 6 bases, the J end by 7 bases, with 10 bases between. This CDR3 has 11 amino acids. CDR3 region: CSVGGGNEQFF. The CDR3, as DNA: TGCAGCGTGGGGGGTGGGAATGAGCAGTTCTTC.

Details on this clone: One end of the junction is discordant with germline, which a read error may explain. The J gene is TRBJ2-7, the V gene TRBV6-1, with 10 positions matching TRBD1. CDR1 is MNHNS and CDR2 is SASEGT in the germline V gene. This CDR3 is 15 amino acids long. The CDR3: CASSEYGTGDHEPYF. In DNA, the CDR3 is TGTGCCAGCAGTGAATACGGGACAGGGGACCACGAGCCGTACTTC.

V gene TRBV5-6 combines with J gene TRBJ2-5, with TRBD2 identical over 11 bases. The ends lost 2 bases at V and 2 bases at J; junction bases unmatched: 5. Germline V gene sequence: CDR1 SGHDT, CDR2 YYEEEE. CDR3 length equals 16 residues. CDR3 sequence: CASSLLAGVGQETQYF. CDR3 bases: TGTGCCAGCAGCTTACTAGCGGGAGTGGGTCAAGAGACCCAGTACTTC.

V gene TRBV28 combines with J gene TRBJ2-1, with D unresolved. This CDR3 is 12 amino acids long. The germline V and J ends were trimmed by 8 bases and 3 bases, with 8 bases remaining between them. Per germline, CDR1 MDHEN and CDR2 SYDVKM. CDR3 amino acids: CASLGGYNEQFF. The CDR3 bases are TGTGCCAGCTTAGGCGGCTACAATGAGCAGTTCTTC.

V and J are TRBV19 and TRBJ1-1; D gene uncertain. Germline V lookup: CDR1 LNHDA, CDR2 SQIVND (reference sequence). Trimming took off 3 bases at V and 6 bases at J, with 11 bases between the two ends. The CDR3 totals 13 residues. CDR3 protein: CASSISQVAEAFF. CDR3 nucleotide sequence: TGTGCCAGTAGTATCTCGCAGGTGGCTGAAGCTTTCTTT.

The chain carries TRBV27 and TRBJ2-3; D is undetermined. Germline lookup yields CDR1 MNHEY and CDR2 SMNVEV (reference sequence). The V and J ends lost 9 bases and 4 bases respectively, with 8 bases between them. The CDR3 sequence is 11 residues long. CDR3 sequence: CASQTPDTQYF. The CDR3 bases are TGTGCCAGTCAGACTCCAGATACGCAGTATTTT.

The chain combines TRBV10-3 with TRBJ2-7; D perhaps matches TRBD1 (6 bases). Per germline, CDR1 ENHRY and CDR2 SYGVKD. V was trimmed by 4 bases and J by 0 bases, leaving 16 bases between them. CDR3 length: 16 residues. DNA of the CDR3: TGTGCCATCAGTGGGGTTAGTGGGGGCCGCTCCTACGAGCAGTACTTC. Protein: CAISGVSGGRSYEQYF.

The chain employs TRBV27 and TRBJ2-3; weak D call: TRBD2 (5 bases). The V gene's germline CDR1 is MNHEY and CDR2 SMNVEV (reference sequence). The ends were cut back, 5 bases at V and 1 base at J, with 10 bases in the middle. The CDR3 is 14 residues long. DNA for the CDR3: TGTGCCAGCAGTCTCCGGGAAGGCACAGATACGCAGTATTTT. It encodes CASSLREGTDTQYF.

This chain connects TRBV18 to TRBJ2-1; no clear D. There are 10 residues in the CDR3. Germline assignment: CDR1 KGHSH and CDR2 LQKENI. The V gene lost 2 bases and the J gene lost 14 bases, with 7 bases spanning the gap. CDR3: CASSPGVEFF. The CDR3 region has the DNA TGTGCCAGCTCACCAGGAGTGGAGTTCTTC.

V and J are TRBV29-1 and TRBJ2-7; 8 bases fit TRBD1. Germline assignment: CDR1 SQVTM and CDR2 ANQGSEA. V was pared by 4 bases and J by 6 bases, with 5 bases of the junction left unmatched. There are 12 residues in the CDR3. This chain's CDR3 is CSVGQGPPEQYF. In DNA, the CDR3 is TGCAGCGTTGGACAGGGGCCGCCCGAGCAGTACTTC.

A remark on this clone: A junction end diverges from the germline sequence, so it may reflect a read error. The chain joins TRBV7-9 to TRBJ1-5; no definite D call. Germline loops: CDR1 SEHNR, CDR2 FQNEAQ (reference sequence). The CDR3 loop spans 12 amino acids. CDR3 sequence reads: CSSSSGSQPQHF. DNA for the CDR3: TGTTCCAGCAGTTCGGGGAGTCAGCCCCAGCATTTT.

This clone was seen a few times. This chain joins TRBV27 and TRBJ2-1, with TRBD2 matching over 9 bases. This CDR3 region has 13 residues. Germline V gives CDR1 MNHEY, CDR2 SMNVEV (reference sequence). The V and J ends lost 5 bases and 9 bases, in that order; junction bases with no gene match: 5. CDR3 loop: CASSATSGLEQFF. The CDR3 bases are TGTGCCAGCAGTGCTACTAGCGGGCTTGAGCAGTTCTTC.

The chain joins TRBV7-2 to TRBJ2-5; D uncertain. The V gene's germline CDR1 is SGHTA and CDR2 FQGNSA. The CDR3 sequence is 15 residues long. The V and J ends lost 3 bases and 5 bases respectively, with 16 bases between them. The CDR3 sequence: CASSFRSGRQETQYF. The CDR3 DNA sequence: TGTGCCAGCAGCTTCCGGTCTGGGCGTCAGGAGACCCAGTACTTC.

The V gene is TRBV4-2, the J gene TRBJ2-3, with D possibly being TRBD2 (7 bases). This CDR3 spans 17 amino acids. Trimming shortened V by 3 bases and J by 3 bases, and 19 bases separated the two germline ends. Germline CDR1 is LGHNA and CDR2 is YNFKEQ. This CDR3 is CASSHWREKGVTDTQYF. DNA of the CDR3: TGTGCCAGCAGCCATTGGCGGGAGAAGGGGGTAACAGATACGCAGTATTTT.

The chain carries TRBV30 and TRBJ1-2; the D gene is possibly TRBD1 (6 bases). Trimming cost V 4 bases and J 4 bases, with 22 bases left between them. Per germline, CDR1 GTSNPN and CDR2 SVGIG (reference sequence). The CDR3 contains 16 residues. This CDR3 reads CAWISFPQGPVYGYTF. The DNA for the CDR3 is TGTGCCTGGATTTCGTTCCCCCAGGGGCCGGTCTATGGCTACACCTTC. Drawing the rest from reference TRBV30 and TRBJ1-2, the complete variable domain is SQTIHQWPATLVQPVGSPLSLECTVEGTSNPNLYWYRQAAGRGLQLLFYSVGIGQISSEVPQNLSASRPQDRQFILSSKKLLLSDSGFYLCAWISFPQGPVYGYTFGSGTRLTVV.